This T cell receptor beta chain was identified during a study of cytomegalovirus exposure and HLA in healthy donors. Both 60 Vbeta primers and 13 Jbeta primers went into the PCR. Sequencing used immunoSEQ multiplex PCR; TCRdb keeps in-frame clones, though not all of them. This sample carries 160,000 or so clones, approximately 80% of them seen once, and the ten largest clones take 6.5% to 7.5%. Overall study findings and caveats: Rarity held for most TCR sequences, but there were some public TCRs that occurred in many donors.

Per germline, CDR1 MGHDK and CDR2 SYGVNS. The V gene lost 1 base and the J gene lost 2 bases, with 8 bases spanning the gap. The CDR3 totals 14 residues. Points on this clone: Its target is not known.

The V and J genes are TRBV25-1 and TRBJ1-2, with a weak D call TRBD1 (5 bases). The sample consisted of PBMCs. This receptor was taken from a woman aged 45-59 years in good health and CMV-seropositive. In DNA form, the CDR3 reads TGTGCCAGCAGTGAATTGACAGCGAACTATGGCTACACCTTC. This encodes CASSELTANYGYTF.